This T cell receptor beta chain originates from a study of blood T cell repertoires in COVID-19. Study-wide context: Italy, Spain and the United States were the sources of the convalescent and acute COVID-19 samples. In each case, the material was cDNA or gDNA derived from T cells, B-cell-depleted T cells, or PBMCs.

Per the germline V gene, CDR1 is MNHNY and CDR2 is SVGAGI (reference sequence). The CDR3 sequence is 16 residues long. Between the trimmed V and J ends, which lost 7 bases and 3 bases, there was a span of 19 bases. Study processing details: Reference gene primer amplification gave estimated nucleated cell counts. This table comes from immunoSEQ multiplex PCR, and its TCRdb copy is limited to in-frame clones, with some not included. V, J and clone size are those of that table, while D and trimming were read from the DNA. Among 50,000 to 75,000 clones listed, approximately 80% were seen once. Sequenced input: peripheral blood. The chain employs TRBV6-6 and TRBJ1-5; perhaps TRBD1 as D (5 bases). This sequence was found in a woman aged 80 or older with active or convalescent COVID-19. The CDR3 region has the DNA TGTGCCAGCACCAAAACGGGGCAGGGACTCAATCAGCCCCAGCATTTT. This sequence encodes CASTKTGQGLNQPQHF.